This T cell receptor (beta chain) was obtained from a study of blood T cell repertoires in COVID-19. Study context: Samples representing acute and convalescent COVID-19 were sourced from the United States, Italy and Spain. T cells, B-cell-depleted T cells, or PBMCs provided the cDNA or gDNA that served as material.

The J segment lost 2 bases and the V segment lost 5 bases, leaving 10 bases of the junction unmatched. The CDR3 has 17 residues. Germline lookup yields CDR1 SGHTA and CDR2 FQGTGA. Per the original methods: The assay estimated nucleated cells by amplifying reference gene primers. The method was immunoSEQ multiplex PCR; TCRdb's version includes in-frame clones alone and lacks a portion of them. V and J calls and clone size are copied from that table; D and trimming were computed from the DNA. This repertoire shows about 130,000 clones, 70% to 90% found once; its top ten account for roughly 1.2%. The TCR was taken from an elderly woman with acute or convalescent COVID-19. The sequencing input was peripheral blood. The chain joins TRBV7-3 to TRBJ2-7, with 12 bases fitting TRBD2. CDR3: CASSPWTSGVRPYEQYF. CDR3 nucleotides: TGTGCCAGCAGCCCTTGGACTAGCGGGGTGAGACCCTACGAGCAGTACTTC.